This T cell receptor (beta chain) was found in a study of cytomegalovirus exposure and HLA in healthy donors. Findings and limits, study-wide: The majority of CMV-associated TCR beta chains were reported as apparently HLA-restricted in a later analysis.

PCR used 60 Vbeta primers and 13 Jbeta primers. The assay was immunoSEQ multiplex PCR, and TCRdb's table has in-frame clones only and misses some. The sample includes approximately 170,000 clones, about 64% of them seen just once. Nominal health characterized the donors when sampled, though unrecorded immune exposures were likely. Remarks on this clone: Its antigen is still unknown.

Deletions cut 4 bases from V and 5 bases from J, with 14 bases between. The V gene's germline CDR1 is SGHTA and CDR2 FQGNSA. This CDR3 spans 14 amino acids. The V call is TRBV7-2, the J call TRBJ2-5; D is possibly TRBD1 (5 bases). The specimen sequenced was PBMCs. This TCR came from a man over 45 in good health and CMV-seronegative. The chain's CDR3 is CASSSGTRVETQYF. CDR3 nucleotides: TGTGCCAGCAGCTCAGGTACCAGGGTTGAGACCCAGTACTTC.